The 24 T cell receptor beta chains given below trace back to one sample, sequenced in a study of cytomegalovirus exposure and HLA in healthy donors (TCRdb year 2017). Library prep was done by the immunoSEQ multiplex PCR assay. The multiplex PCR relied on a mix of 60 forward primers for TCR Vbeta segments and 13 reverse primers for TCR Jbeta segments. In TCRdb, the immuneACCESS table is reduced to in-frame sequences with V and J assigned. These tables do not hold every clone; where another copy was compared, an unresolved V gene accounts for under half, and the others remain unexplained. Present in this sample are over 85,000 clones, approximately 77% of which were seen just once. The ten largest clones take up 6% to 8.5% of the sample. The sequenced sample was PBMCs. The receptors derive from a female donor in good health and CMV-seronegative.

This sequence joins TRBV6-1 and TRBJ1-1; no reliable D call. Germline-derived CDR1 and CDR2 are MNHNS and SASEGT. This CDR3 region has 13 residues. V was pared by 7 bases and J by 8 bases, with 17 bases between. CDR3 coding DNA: TGTGCCAGCAACATAGATTGGGCCCTCGAAGCTTTCTTT. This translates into CASNIDWALEAFF.

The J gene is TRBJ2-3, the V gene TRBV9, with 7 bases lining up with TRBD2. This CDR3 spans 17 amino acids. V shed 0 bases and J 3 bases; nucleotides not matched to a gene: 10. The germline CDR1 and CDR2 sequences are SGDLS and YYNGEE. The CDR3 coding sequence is TGTGCCAGCAGCGTAGGGCTTAGCGGGTTTAGGACAGATACGCAGTATTTT. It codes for CASSVGLSGFRTDTQYF. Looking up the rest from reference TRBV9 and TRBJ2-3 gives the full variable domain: DSGVTQTPKHLITATGQRVTLRCSPRSGDLSVYWYQQSLDQGLQFLIQYYNGEERAKGNILERFSAQQFPDLHSELNLSSLELGDSALYFCASSVGLSGFRTDTQYFGPGTRLTVL.

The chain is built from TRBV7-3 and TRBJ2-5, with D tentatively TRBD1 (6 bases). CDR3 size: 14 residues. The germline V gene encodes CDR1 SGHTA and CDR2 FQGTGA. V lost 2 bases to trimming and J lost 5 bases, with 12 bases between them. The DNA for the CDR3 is TGTGCCAGCAGCTTATCCCCCAGGGGTGAGACCCAGTACTTC. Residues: CASSLSPRGETQYF.

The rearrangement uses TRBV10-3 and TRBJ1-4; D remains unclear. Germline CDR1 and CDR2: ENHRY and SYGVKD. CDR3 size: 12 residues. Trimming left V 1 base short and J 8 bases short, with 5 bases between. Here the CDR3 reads CAISEFSEKLFF. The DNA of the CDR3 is TGTGCCATCAGTGAGTTCTCCGAAAAACTGTTTTTT.

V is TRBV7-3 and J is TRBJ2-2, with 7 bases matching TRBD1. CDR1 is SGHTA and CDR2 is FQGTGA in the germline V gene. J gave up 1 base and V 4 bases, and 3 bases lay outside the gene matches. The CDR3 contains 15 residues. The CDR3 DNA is TGTGCCAGCAGCTCAAGGACAGGGAACACCGGGGAGCTGTTTTTT. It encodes CASSSRTGNTGELFF.

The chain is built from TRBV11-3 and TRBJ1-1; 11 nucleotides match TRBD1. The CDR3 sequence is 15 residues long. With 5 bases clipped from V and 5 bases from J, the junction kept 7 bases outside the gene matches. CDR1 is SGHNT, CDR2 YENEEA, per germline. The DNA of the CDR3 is TGTGCCAGCAGCATGGACAGGGGGCGCGGGACTGAAGCTTTCTTT. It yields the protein CASSMDRGRGTEAFF.

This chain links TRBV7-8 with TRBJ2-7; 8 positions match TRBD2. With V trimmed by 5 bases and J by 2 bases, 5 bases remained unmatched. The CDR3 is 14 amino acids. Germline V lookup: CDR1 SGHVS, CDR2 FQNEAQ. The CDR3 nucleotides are TGTGCCAGCAGCCGGACTAGCTCGACCTACGAGCAGTACTTC. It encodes CASSRTSSTYEQYF.

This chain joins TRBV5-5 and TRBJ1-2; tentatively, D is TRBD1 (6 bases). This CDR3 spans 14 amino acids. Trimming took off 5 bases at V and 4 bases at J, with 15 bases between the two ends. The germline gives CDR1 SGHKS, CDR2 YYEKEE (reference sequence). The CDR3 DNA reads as TGTGCCAGCAGATTGACGGACAGCATCTATGGCTACACCTTC. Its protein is CASRLTDSIYGYTF.

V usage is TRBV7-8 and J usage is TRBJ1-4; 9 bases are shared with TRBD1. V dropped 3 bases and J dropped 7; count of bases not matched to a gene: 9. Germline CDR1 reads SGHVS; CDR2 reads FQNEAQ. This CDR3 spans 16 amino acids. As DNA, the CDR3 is TGTGCCAGCAGCTTGAGGGAACAGGGGGCGGGTGAAAAACTGTTTTTT. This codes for CASSLREQGAGEKLFF.

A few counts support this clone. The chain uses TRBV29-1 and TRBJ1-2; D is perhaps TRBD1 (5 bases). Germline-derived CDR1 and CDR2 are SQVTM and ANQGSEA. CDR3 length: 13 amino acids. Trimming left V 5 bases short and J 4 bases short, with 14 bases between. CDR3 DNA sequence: TGCAGCGTTATTCCCAGGGATACCTATGGCTACACCTTC. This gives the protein CSVIPRDTYGYTF.

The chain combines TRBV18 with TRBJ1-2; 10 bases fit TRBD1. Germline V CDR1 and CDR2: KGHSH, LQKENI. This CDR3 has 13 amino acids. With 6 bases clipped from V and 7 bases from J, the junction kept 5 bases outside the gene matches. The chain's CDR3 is CASSPGQGFGYTF. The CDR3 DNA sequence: TGTGCCAGCTCCCCGGGACAGGGGTTTGGCTACACCTTC.

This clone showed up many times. The CDR3 region is CASSNRDSGTDTQYF. The CDR3 DNA reads TGTGCCAGCAGTAACCGGGACTCCGGCACAGATACGCAGTATTTT. The chain employs TRBV28 and TRBJ2-3; a weak D match, TRBD2 (6 bases). Germline CDR1 MDHEN, CDR2 SYDVKM. Trimming took 5 bases from V and 1 from J, leaving 13 bases between them. The CDR3 loop spans 15 amino acids. The full variable domain, completed using reference TRBV28 and TRBJ2-3, is DVKVTQSSRYLVKRTGEKVFLECVQDMDHENMFWYRQDPGLGLRLIYFSYDVKMKEKGDIPEGYSVSREKKERFSLILESASTNQTSMYLCASSNRDSGTDTQYFGPGTRLTVL.

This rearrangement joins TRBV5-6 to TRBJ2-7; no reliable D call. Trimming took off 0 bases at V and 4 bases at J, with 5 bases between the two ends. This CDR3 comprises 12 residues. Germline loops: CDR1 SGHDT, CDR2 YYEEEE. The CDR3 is CASSLGAYEQYF. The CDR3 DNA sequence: TGTGCCAGCAGCTTGGGAGCTTACGAGCAGTACTTC.

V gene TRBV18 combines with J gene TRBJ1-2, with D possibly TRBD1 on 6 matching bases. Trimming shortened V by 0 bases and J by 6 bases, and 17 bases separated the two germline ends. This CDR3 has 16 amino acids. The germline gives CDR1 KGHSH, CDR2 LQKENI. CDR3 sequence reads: CASSPPITGRVNGYTF. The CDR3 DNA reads TGTGCCAGCTCACCACCGATTACAGGGAGGGTGAATGGCTACACCTTC.

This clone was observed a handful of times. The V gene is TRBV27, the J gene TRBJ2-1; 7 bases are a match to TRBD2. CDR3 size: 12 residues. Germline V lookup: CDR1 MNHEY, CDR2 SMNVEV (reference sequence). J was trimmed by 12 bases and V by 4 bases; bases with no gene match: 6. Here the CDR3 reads CASSYHGGWQFF. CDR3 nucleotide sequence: TGTGCCAGCAGTTATCACGGGGGGTGGCAGTTCTTC.

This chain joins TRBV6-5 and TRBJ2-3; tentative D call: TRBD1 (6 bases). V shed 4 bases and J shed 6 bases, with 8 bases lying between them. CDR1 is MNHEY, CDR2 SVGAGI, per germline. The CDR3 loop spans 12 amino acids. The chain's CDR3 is CASSWQGDTQYF. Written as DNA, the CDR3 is TGTGCCAGCAGTTGGCAGGGGGATACGCAGTATTTT.

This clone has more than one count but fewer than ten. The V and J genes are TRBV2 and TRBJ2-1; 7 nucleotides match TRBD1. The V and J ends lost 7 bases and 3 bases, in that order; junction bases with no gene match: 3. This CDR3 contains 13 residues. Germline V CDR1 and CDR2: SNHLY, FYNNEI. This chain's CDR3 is CASKDRYYNEQFF. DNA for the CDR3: TGTGCCAGCAAGGACAGGTACTACAATGAGCAGTTCTTC. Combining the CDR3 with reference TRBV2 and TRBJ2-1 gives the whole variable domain EPEVTQTPSHQVTQMGQEVILRCVPISNHLYFYWYRQILGQKVEFLVSFYNNEISEKSEIFDDQFSVERPDGSNFTLKIRSTKLEDSAMYFCASKDRYYNEQFFGPGTRLTVL.

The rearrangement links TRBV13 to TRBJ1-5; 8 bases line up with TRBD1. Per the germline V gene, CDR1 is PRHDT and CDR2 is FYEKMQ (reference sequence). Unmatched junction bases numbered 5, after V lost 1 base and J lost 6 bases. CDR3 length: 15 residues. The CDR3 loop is CASSLAGGVGQPQHF. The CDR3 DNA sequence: TGTGCCAGCAGCTTAGCAGGGGGCGTGGGTCAGCCCCAGCATTTT.

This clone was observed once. The CDR3 sequence is CASSLGQGKINYGYTF. CDR3 DNA: TGTGCCAGCAGTTTGGGACAGGGAAAAATTAACTATGGCTACACCTTC. The V and J genes are TRBV7-9 and TRBJ1-2, with 9 bases lining up with TRBD1. With V trimmed by 6 bases and J by 1 base, 9 bases remained unmatched. This CDR3 comprises 16 residues. The V gene's germline CDR1 is SEHNR and CDR2 FQNEAQ (reference sequence).

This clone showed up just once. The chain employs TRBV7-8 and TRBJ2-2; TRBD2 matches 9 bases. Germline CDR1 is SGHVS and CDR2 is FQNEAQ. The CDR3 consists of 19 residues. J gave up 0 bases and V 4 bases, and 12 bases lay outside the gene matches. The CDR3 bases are TGTGCCAGCAGCTCAGAAATTTTGACTAGCGGAGCGAACACCGGGGAGCTGTTTTTT. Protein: CASSSEILTSGANTGELFF. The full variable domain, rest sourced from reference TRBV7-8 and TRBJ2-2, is GAGVSQSPRYKVAKRGQDVALRCDPISGHVSLFWYQQALGQGPEFLTYFQNEAQLDKSGLPSDRFFAERPEGSVSTLKIQRTQQEDSAVYLCASSSEILTSGANTGELFFGEGSRLTVL.

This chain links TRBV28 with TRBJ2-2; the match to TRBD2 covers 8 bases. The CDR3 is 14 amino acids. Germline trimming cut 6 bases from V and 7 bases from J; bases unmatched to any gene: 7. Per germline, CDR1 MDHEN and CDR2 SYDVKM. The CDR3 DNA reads TGTGCCAGCAGCCAGCGGGAGAAGGTCGGGGAGCTGTTTTTT. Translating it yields CASSQREKVGELFF.

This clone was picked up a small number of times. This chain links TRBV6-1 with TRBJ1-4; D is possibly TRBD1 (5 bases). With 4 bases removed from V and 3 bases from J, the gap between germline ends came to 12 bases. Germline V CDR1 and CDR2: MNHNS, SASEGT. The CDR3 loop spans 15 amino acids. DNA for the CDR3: TGTGCCAGCAGTGCACGTGGGGCGGCTAATGAAAAACTGTTTTTT. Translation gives CASSARGAANEKLFF.

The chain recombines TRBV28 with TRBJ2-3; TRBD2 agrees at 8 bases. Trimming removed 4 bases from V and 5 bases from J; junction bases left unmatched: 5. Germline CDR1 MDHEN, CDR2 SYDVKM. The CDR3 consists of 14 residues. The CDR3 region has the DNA TGTGCCAGCAGTTGGGCGGGGGGCTTAGATACGCAGTATTTT. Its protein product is CASSWAGGLDTQYF.

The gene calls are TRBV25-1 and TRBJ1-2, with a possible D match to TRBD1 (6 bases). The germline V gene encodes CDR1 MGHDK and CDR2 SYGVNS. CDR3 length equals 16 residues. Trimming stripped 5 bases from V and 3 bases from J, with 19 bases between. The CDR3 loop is CASSKVSGAADYGYTF. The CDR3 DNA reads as TGTGCCAGCAGTAAGGTATCAGGGGCGGCCGACTATGGCTACACCTTC.